The 6 T cell receptor beta chains below come from one sample, sequenced in a study of cytomegalovirus exposure and HLA in healthy donors. Researchers ran the PCR with 60 Vbeta and 13 Jbeta primers. Sequencing used immunoSEQ multiplex PCR; TCRdb keeps in-frame clones, though not all of them. The sample holds approximately 240,000 clones, 77% seen once. Input material: PBMCs. The receptor set was obtained from a woman in her sixties in good health and CMV-seropositive.

The chain combines TRBV5-1 with TRBJ2-2, with D possibly being TRBD1 (6 bases). The CDR3 sequence is 15 residues long. V lost 0 bases to trimming and J lost 7 bases, with 13 bases between them. The germline V gene has CDR1 SGHRS and CDR2 YFSETQ. As DNA, the CDR3 is TGCGCCAGCAGCTTGGCCGCAGGGGAACACGGGGAGCTGTTTTTT. Translating it yields CASSLAAGEHGELFF.

The chain uses TRBV7-6 and TRBJ1-1; D unresolved. This CDR3 region has 13 residues. Germline V gene sequence: CDR1 SGHVS, CDR2 FNYEAQ. Trimming shortened V by 4 bases and J by 1 base, and 7 bases separated the two germline ends. The CDR3 sequence: CASSWSENTEAFF. CDR3 coding DNA: TGTGCCAGCAGCTGGAGTGAGAACACTGAAGCTTTCTTT.

The chain is built from TRBV28 and TRBJ1-1, with D possibly matching TRBD1 (5 bases). Germline lookup yields CDR1 MDHEN and CDR2 SYDVKM. The CDR3 has 13 residues. V lost 6 bases and J lost 2, with 10 bases in between. CDR3 in DNA: TGTGCCAGCAGATCCACAGGAAACACTGAAGCTTTCTTT. It codes for CASRSTGNTEAFF.

V and J are TRBV6-4 and TRBJ1-6, with 7 bases identical to TRBD1. Germline values: CDR1 MRHNA, CDR2 SNTAGT. The CDR3 runs to 14 residues. V lost 2 bases and J lost 8; bases outside the gene matches: 3. CDR3 in DNA: TGTGCCAGCAGTGACCAGGGGGTGGATTCACCCCTCCACTTT. It specifies CASSDQGVDSPLHF.

The V call is TRBV19, the J call TRBJ1-5; tentatively, D is TRBD1 (6 bases). V lost 11 bases, J lost 3 bases, and 20 bases lay in between. Per germline, CDR1 LNHDA and CDR2 SQIVND (reference sequence). The CDR3 totals 15 residues. CDR3 nucleotide sequence: TGTGCCTCGAGAGCACCGGGGGGCTACAATCAGCCCCAGCATTTT. Translation: CASRAPGGYNQPQHF.

The rearrangement joins TRBV5-4 to TRBJ1-2; D remains unclear. The CDR3 totals 15 residues. V lost 6 bases and J 0 bases, leaving 15 bases between the germline ends. CDR1 and CDR2 from the germline V gene are SGHNT and YYREEE (reference sequence). The CDR3 nucleotides are TGTGCCAGCACCGCCTGGCGGGGAGCTAACTATGGCTACACCTTC. Protein product: CASTAWRGANYGYTF. Together with reference TRBV5-4 and TRBJ1-2, the CDR3 gives the full variable domain: ETGVTQSPTHLIKTRGQQVTLRCSSQSGHNTVSWYQQALGQGPQFIFQYYREEENGRGNFPPRFSGLQFPNYSSELNVNALELDDSALYLCASTAWRGANYGYTFGSGTRLTVV.